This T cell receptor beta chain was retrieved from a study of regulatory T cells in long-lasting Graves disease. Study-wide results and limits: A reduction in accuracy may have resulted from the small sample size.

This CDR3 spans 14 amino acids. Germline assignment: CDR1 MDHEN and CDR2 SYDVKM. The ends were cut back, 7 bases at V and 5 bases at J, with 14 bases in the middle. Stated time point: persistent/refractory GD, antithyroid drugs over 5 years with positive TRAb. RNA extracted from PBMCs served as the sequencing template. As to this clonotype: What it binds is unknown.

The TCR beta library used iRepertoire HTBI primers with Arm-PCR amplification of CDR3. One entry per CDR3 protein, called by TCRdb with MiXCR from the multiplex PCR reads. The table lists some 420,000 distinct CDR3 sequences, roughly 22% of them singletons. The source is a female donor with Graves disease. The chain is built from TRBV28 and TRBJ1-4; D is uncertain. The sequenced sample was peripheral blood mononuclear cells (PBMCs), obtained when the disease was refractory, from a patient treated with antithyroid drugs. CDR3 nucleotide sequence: TGTGCCAGCAACCTTCCGGGTCTCAATGAAAAACTGTTTTTT. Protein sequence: CASNLPGLNEKLFF.